This TCR beta chain was sequenced in a study of CD8 T cells in Susac syndrome. This CDR3 is built from 13 residues. V lost 4 bases and J 5 bases, leaving 14 bases between the germline ends. The germline V gene has CDR1 SQVTM and CDR2 ANQGSEA. RNA, at about 0.5 to 1 ug, was reverse transcribed with random hexamers. TCRdb fed the immunoSEQ multiplex PCR reads into MiXCR, producing one record per CDR3 protein. The sample carries approximately 210,000 distinct CDR3 sequences, 95% recorded once. The authors sequenced TCR beta from blood CD8+ and CD4+ T cells. Treatment-naive patients with stable or active relapsing-remitting disease were the multiple sclerosis controls.

This TCR derives from a human donor with multiple sclerosis. Sequenced material: CD4+ T cells from PBMCs. The J gene is TRBJ1-2, the V gene TRBV29-1, with D perhaps matching TRBD1 (5 bases). The CDR3, as DNA: TGCAGCGTTGTGGGGCGTCAGAATTATGGCTACACCTTC. Translation: CSVVGRQNYGYTF.